What follows is one T cell receptor (beta chain) and its context. This receptor's antigen is unknown. Base-call qualities are not available, and no considerably larger clone is one nucleotide away. These data come from a study of blood T cell repertoires in COVID-19 (dated by TCRdb to 2019 to 2021). About the investigation overall: Collaborator samples came from the United States, Italy and Spain and covered acute and convalescent phases of COVID-19. A freely available public database, intended as a resource for researchers studying the immune response to SARS-CoV-2, is where the repertoires were released. Nearly every sample came with metadata listing a de-identified subject ID, COVID-19 status, age in years and sex. The dataset comprised deeply sampled blood TCRbeta repertoires from subjects exposed to, actively infected with, or recovered from COVID-19. HLA class I and class II types, where available, came from metadata supplied by the sample provider rather than from assay-based typing. Samples were obtained from the ongoing ImmuneRACE study (first 160 participants) and from about 1,300 subjects provided by 6 global collaborators. The material from the prospective study consisted of cDNA or gDNA derived from T cells, B-cell-depleted T cells, or PBMCs. What the research found in general, with its limitations: How much clinical and demographic metadata was included differed by source and by participant, and the metadata was provided uncurated.

In the prospective study, participants were about 18 to 95 years old, resided in around 25 geographic areas of the United States, and were enrolled through a virtual design. To assign participants to cohorts, the prospective study relied on clinical history that participants themselves reported in a screening survey and a study questionnaire. Recovered participants in ImmuneRACE Cohort 3 were defined by two consecutive negative NP/OP PCR tests, clearance by a healthcare professional, or resolution of symptoms. In the prospective study, mobile phlebotomists collected whole blood, serum and a nasopharyngeal or oropharyngeal swab from each participant. Additional blood draws and questionnaires over an approximately 2-month period could optionally be provided by prospective study participants. Before DNA extraction, blood samples from the prospective study were shipped at room temperature or frozen.

The immunoSEQ Assay, a bias-controlled multiplex PCR, was used to amplify TCRbeta CDR3 regions from genomic DNA. Concerning the study's data processing: The number of nucleated cells in each sample was estimated from the amplification of reference gene primers within the assay. To quantify the absolute abundance of each unique TCRbeta CDR3 rearrangement, sequence reads were collapsed and filtered. For each sample, productive Simpson clonality was calculated by taking the square root of Simpson's diversity index across productive rearrangements. The table comes from immuneACCESS by way of TCRdb, which keeps in-frame sequences with V and J called. Part of the clones is missing from these tables; in studies checked, under half for an unresolved V gene and the rest for unknown reasons. V, J and clone size were drawn from that table, and D and trimming were deduced from the DNA. In all, the sample holds roughly 250,000 clones, and 80% to 90% of those were seen once. The top ten clonotypes cover roughly 4% of the sample.

The TCR comes from a woman between 25 and 40 years old who had recovered from COVID-19. The sequencing sample was made of PBMCs or T cells enriched from blood (not recorded which).

The sequenced DNA is TGTGCCAGCAGTGACTCGAGTCTGGATACGCAGTATTTT. It translates as CASSDSSLDTQYF. The chain was built from TRBV6-4 and TRBJ2-3; the D gene cannot be named for sure. V is shortened by 0 bases, J by 6 bases, and the region joining them spans 7 bases. The germline V gene encodes CDR1 MRHNA and CDR2 SNTAGT. There are 13 amino acids in the CDR3, from cysteine to phenylalanine inclusive. Just the 39-base CDR3 DNA is kept, in frame starting at base 1.